This T cell receptor (beta chain) is drawn from a study of T cell responses to AZD1222 COVID-19 vaccine (dated by TCRdb to 2020 to 2022). The study in broad terms: A total of 233 trial participants underwent TCR sequencing, of whom 207 had received two doses of AZD1222 and some 25 had received two doses of the MenACWY control vaccine. Trial participants were enrolled by age into subgroups of 18-55, 56-69 and 70-plus years, and roughly 160, 29 and 62 TCR-sequenced participants, respectively, were included in these subgroups. What the research found in general, with its limitations: The whole spike protein was spanned by vaccine-associated CD4 TCRs, and dominant responses were seen in regions 160-218 and 743-854. No day 14 peak-response samples were available, so repertoires were characterized only after the peak T cell response. Conclusions about previously exposed vaccinees are limited because only six or seven AZD1222 recipients were SARS-CoV-2 seropositive at baseline. Reportedly, close to half of the unique spike-specific TCRs recognized epitopes lying outside the regions that are mutated in the B.1.351 and B.1.1.7 variants. After two AZD1222 doses, both the breadth and the depth of spike-specific TCRs were significantly higher than at day 0 and than in MenACWY recipients. The 56-69-year group was small, and its depth increase did not reach significance, likely because of low power. Most participants were white British and females outnumbered males, and the authors suggested that clonal diversity may have been underestimated.

The CDR3 regions of human TCRbeta chains were analyzed by immunosequencing. The authors' pipeline ran thus. Repertoire TCRs were checked for matches against a reference library of SARS-CoV-2-specific TCRs that had been generated using the MIRA antigen-specificity platform. Breadth was defined as the fraction of unique TCRs that were SARS-CoV-2-associated. Depth was defined as the fraction of total T cells that were SARS-CoV-2-associated. Using the MIRA data, each spike-specific TCR was mapped to the spike region that the TCR reacts to and placed in a CD4 or CD8 class. Log10-transformed breadth and depth values were compared by one-way ANOVA with Sidak's multiple comparisons tests. TCRdb mirrors the immuneACCESS table, restricted to in-frame sequences. Some clones are absent from its copies; in checked studies, under half trace to an unresolved V gene, and the reason for the others is unknown. V and J calls and clone size are as listed in that table; D and trimming were resolved from the DNA. The sample has about 150,000 clones on record, about 90% of them singletons. The ten largest clones represent roughly 3.9% of the sample.

The V end loses 0 bases and the J end loses 6 bases, and a stretch of 6 bases separates them. Sequences MNHEY (CDR1) and SVGEGT (CDR2) are obtained from the germline V gene. The CDR3 contains 13 residues, cysteine and phenylalanine counted. Only the CDR3 DNA stays, 39 bases, in frame from base 1. As concerns this clone: It lacks a known antigen. Per-base quality was not reported, and no clone a single base away is much larger than it.

This sample's time point label indicates: about 28 days (+/-7) after the second vaccine dose. Because spike-specific TCR depth and breadth did not differ between the two schedules, AZD1222 recipients who got a second dose at roughly 4 weeks were pooled with those who got a second dose at roughly 12 weeks. The vaccinee samples were drawn from two UK trials, COV001 and COV002, one of which was a single-blind randomized controlled phase 2/3 trial testing AZD1222 (ChAdOx1 nCoV-19) in healthy adults. Trial participant PBMC samples were collected at day 0 and day 28 after the second dose for TCRbeta chain sequencing.

The receptor chain draws on TRBV6-2 or TRBV6-3 and TRBJ1-5, with the D gene call left open. The clonotype originates from an adult who received the AZD1222 COVID-19 vaccine. The sample consisted of peripheral blood, taken 28 days after the second AZD1222 dose. The DNA reads TGTGCCAGCAGTTACTCGAGCGGTCAGCCCCAGCATTTT. Its coded protein is CASSYSSGQPQHF.